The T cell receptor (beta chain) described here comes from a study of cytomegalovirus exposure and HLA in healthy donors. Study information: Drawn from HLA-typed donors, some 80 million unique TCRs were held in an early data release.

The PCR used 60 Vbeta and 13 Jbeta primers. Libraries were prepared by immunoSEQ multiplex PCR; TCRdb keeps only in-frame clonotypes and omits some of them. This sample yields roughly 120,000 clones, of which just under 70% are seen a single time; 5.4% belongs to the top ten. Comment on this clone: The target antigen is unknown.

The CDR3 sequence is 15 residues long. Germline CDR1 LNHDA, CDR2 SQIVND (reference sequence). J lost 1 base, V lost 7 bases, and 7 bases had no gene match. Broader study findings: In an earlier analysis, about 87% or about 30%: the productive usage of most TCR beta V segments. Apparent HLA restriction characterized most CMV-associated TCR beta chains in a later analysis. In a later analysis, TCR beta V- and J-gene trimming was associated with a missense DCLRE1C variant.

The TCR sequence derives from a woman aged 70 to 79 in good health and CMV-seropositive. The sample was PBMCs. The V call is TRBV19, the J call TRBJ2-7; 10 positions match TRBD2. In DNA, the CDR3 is TGTGCCAGTACCCGTGGGACTAGCGATTCCTACGAGCAGTACTTC. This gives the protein CASTRGTSDSYEQYF.